The sequence of this T cell receptor beta chain was determined in a study of CD8+CD57+ T cells in acquired aplastic anemia. Study at large: Across the sorted CD4+ and CD8+ cells, DNA amounts averaged roughly 3 ug.

With respect to this clonotype: No antigen is known for it.

Regarding the study as a whole: A significant difference in CD8+ Simpson's diversity between patients and controls was not found.

Selection for sequencing was limited to patients who had shown CD8+CD57+ cell expansion by flow cytometry. The study profiled TCR beta VDJ and CDR3 using genomic DNA as template. TCRdb re-analysed the reads in MiXCR, keeping a single row per CDR3 protein. The sample lists roughly 190,000 distinct CDR3 sequences; 48% were seen once. The sequenced sample consisted of sorted CD4+, CD8+, or CD8+CD57+ T cells (not recorded which) from PBMCs. This sequence originates from a human donor with aplastic anemia.

Here the CDR3 reads CASSNRGGDSPLHF. CDR3 bases: TGTGCCAGCTCCAACAGGGGAGGTGATTCACCCCTCCACTTT. The chain recombines TRBV2 with TRBJ1-6; 7 bases align to TRBD1. Germline trimming cut 8 bases from V and 8 bases from J; bases unmatched to any gene: 9. Germline assignment: CDR1 SNHLY and CDR2 FYNNEI. The CDR3 covers 14 residues.